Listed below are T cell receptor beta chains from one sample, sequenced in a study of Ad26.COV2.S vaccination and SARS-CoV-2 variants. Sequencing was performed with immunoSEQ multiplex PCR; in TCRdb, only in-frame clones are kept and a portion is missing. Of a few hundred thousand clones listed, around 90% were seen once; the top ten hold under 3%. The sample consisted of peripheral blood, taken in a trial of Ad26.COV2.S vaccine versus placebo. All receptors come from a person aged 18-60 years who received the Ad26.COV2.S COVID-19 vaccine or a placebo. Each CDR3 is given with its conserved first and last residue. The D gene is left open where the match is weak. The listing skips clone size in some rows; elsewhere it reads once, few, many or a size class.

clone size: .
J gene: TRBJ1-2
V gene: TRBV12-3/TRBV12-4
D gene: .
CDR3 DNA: TGTGCCAGCAGTCCGGGTAATCGCTACACCTTC
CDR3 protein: CASSPGNRYTF

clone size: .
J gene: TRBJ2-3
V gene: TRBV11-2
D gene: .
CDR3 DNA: TGTGCCAGCAGCTCAAACGCCCCGAGGGGTACAGATACGCAGTATTTT
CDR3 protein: CASSSNAPRGTDTQYF

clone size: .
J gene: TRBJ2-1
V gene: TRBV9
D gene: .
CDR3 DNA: TGTGCCAGCAGCGTAGAGGGTGCCTACCGACTCGGAGAGCAGTTCTTC
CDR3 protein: CASSVEGAYRLGEQFF

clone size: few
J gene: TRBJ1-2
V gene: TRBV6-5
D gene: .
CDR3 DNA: TGTGCCAGCACTCTGACAGATAACTATGGCTACACCTTC
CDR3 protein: CASTLTDNYGYTF

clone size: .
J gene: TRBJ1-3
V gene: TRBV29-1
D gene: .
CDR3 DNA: TGCAGCGTTGACATCCGGGGAACTGGAAACACCATATATTTT
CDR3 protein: CSVDIRGTGNTIYF

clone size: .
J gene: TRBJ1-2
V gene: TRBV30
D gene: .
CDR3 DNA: TGTGCCTGGGAGAGACAGACAGTGAGGGTTGGCTACACCTTC
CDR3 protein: CAWERQTVRVGYTF

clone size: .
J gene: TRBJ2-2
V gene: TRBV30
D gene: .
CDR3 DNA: TGTGCCTGGAGTGTCTCCACCGGGGAGCTGTTTTTT
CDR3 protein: CAWSVSTGELFF

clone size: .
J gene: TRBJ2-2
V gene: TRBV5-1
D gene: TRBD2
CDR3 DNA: TGCGCCAGCAGCTTGGGGGGACTAGCGAATCCGAACACCGGGGAGCTGTTTTTT
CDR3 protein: CASSLGGLANPNTGELFF

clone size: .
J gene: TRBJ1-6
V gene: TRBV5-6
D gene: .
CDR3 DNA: TGTGCCAGCAGCTTGGGGCTGCCCCGACTTAATTCACCCCTCCACTTT
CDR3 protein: CASSLGLPRLNSPLHF

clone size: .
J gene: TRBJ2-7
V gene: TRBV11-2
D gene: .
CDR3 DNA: TGTGCCAGCAGCTTAAAAGCGGACCTTCACTGGCCCTACGAGCAGTACTTC
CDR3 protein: CASSLKADLHWPYEQYF

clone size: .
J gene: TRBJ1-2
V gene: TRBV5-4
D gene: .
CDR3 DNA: TGTGCCAGCAGCCGCGCCCCTGGGGAGGGCTACACCTTC
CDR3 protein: CASSRAPGEGYTF

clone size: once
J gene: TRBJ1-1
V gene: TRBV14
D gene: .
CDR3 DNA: TGTGCCAGCAGCCAAGAATGGGGCAGAGTTAACACTGAAGCTTTCTTT
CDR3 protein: CASSQEWGRVNTEAFF

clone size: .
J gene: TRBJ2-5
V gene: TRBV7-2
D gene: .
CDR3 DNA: TGTGCCAGCAGCTGGGAGGACGGCCTCGGAGGGACCCAGTACTTC
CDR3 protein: CASSWEDGLGGTQYF